This T cell receptor beta chain was found in a study of tumor-infiltrating lymphocytes in primary liver carcinoma. Germline CDR1 and CDR2: SGHDT and YYEEEE. This CDR3 has 16 amino acids. The ends lost 4 bases at V and 0 bases at J; junction bases unmatched: 6. With a constant-region primer, TCR beta cDNA was made from approximately 500 ng of total RNA. A slightly modified ARM-PCR protocol with three nested multiplex PCR rounds produced these TCR beta libraries. Each of the first two PCR rounds ran approximately 11 cycles with TRBV1-TRBV30 forward and C-beta reverse primers. In TCRdb, the multiplex PCR reads were re-called with MiXCR into one record per CDR3 protein. The sample yields around 210,000 distinct CDR3 sequences, about two thirds seen once. With regard to this clonotype: A much larger clone is a single base away; this may be a read error.

Germline DNA was also extracted, while the blood RNA originated from unsorted whole blood. Investigators obtained 3.5 to 4 milliliters of peripheral blood ahead of surgery. Specimen: peripheral blood. The V and J genes are TRBV5-6 and TRBJ2-1; 8 bases are shared with TRBD2. The sequence was obtained from a woman aged 60-75 years with primary liver carcinoma and hepatitis B virus infection. This CDR3 reads CASSLRSGSSYNEQFF. The DNA of the CDR3 is TGTGCCAGCAGCCTGCGAAGCGGGAGCTCCTACAATGAGCAGTTCTTC.